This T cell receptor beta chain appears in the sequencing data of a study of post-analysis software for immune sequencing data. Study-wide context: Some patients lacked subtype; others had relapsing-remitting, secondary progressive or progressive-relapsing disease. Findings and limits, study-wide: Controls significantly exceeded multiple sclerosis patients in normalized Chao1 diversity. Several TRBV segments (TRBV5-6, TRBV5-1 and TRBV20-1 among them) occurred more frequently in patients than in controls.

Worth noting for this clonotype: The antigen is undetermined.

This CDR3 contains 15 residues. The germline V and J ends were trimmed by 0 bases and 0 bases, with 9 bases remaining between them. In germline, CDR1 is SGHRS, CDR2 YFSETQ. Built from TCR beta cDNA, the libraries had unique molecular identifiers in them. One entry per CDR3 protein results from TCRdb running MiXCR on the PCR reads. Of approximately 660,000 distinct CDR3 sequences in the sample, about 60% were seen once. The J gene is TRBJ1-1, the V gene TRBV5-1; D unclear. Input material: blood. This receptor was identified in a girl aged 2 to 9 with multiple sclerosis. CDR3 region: CASSLGWEVNTEAFF. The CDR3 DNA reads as TGCGCCAGCAGCTTGGGTTGGGAGGTGAACACTGAAGCTTTCTTT. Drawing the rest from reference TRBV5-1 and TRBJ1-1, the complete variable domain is KAGVTQTPRYLIKTRGQQVTLSCSPISGHRSVSWYQQTPGQGLQFLFEYFSETQRNKGNFPGRFSGRQFSNSRSEMNVSTLELGDSALYLCASSLGWEVNTEAFFGQGTRLTVV.